This section outlines one TCR beta chain sequence together with its context. Its specificity is unknown. The CDR3 contains 10 residues. The ends were cut back, 10 bases at V and 6 bases at J, with 9 bases in the middle. The data are from a study of T cell responses to AZD1222 COVID-19 vaccine. General observations from the study: Most donors were white British and more were female, and clonal diversity was possibly underestimated. Recipients of two AZD1222 doses showed rising Spike-specific TCR breadth and depth.

Sequenced by immunoSEQ multiplex PCR; TCRdb stores in-frame clones only, minus some. The table records 180,000 or so clones, roughly 92% of them present only once. The gene calls are TRBV12-3 or TRBV12-4 and TRBJ1-1; D call uncertain. The receptor was isolated from an adult in good health. The material was peripheral blood, obtained on day 0 of AZD1222 vaccination. The CDR3 DNA reads as TGTGCCACCGGCGTGGCTGAAGCTTTCTTT. Its protein product is CATGVAEAFF.